One and the same sample provided the 9 T cell receptor beta chains below, sequenced in a study of low-dose radiotherapy and immunotherapy resistance in tumors. Covering alpha and beta chains, TRAV- and TRBV-specific primers were used for the first-strand cDNA. A 20-cycle PCR with a constant-region primer and V-primer adapter amplified TCRs. TCRdb re-called the reads through MiXCR, storing one row per CDR3 protein. The sample shows under 11,000 distinct CDR3 sequences, 40% to 65% of them seen only once. All receptors come from a human donor with advanced metastatic prostate, ovarian, gallbladder or colorectal cancer (not recorded which). This table probably holds off-target reads from a library built for another chain.

The V call is TRBV12-3 or TRBV12-4, the J call TRBJ2-7; possibly TRBD1 or TRBD2 for D (5 bases each). CDR3 size: 14 residues. V shed 5 bases and J shed 6 bases, with 17 bases lying between them. Here the CDR3 reads CASSRGEVGSEQYF. The CDR3 DNA reads as TGTGCCAGCAGTAGAGGGGAAGTGGGGTCCGAGCAGTACTTC.

The chain has TRBV9 and TRBJ2-2; D possibly uses TRBD1 or TRBD2 (5 bases each). Trimming left V 0 bases short and J 6 bases short, with 12 bases between. Germline loops: CDR1 SGDLS, CDR2 YYNGEE. The CDR3 has 15 amino acids. CDR3 sequence (DNA): TGTGCCAGCAGCGTAGTTGGGGGAGCGCCCGGGGAGCTGTTTTTT. Encoded protein: CASSVVGGAPGELFF.

A note on this clonotype: Germline is not matched at one junction end, which may reflect a read error. The rearrangement links TRBV5-3 to TRBJ2-2, with TRBD1 matching over 8 bases. TRBV5-3 carries the ORF label, with uncertain function. The CDR3 runs 16 residues. DNA for the CDR3: TGTGCCAGCAGCTCCGGACAGGGAGGATACACCGGGGAGCTGTTTTTT. Translating gives CASSSGQGGYTGELFF.

This chain links TRBV6-8 with TRBJ1-1; D remains unclear. This CDR3 is built from 12 residues. The V and J ends lost 9 bases and 3 bases respectively, with 11 bases between them. Per germline, CDR1 MNHGY and CDR2 SAAAGT. The CDR3, as DNA: TGTGCCAGTCACGGTTGGGACACTGAAGCTTTCTTT. Its protein is CASHGWDTEAFF.

The V gene is TRBV11-2, the J gene TRBJ2-7, with 8 bases fitting TRBD2. The germline gives CDR1 SGHAT, CDR2 FQNNGV. The trim removed 5 bases at V and 0 bases at J, leaving 6 bases unmatched. The CDR3 runs 15 residues. The CDR3 spells CASSPGLAGSYEQYF. Written as DNA, the CDR3 is TGTGCCAGCAGCCCTGGACTAGCAGGCTCCTACGAGCAGTACTTC.

The CDR3 DNA sequence: TGTGCCAGCAGCCATGGGCCACAAGCCAAAAACATTCAGTACTTC. It is translated as CASSHGPQAKNIQYF. The chain joins TRBV3-1 to TRBJ2-4; D gene unclear. Germline loops: CDR1 LGHDT, CDR2 YNNKEL (reference sequence). The CDR3 contains 15 residues. Trimming cost V 3 bases and J 0 bases, with 9 bases left between them.

The chain employs TRBV5-1 and TRBJ2-4; D might be TRBD1 or TRBD2, each matching 5 bases. This CDR3 region has 15 residues. Trimming stripped 4 bases from V and 6 bases from J, with 17 bases between. Germline CDR1 SGHRS, CDR2 YFSETQ. CDR3 in DNA: TGCGCCAGCAGCCCGGGGACGGCGACGCTAAACATTCAGTACTTC. Translation gives CASSPGTATLNIQYF.

V gene TRBV6-6 combines with J gene TRBJ2-7, with TRBD1 identical over 9 bases. The CDR3 spans 15 residues. Trimming took 0 bases from V and 5 from J; bases not matched to a gene: 5. Germline loops: CDR1 MNHNY, CDR2 SVGAGI (reference sequence). Here the CDR3 reads CASSYSGTGPHEQYF. The CDR3 DNA reads as TGTGCCAGCAGTTACTCCGGGACAGGGCCCCACGAGCAGTACTTC.

The chain employs TRBV19 and TRBJ2-4, with a weak D call TRBD2 (6 bases). Trimming stripped 1 base from V and 0 bases from J, with 19 bases between. CDR1 and CDR2 from the germline V gene are LNHDA and SQIVND (reference sequence). This CDR3 is 19 amino acids long. CDR3 region: CASSIGGRGIKLAKNIQYF. In DNA, the CDR3 is TGTGCCAGTAGTATAGGAGGACGGGGGATTAAACTAGCCAAAAACATTCAGTACTTC.